The 20 T cell receptor beta chains given below trace back to one sample, sequenced in a study of post-analysis software for immune sequencing data. Study-level findings and limits: TRBV segments more frequent in patients than in controls numbered five and included TRBV5-6, TRBV5-1 and TRBV20-1.

Each TCR beta cDNA library carried unique molecular identifiers. MiXCR, run by TCRdb on the PCR reads, gives a single entry per CDR3 protein. The table lists roughly 730,000 distinct CDR3 sequences, 25% to 30% of them singletons, with roughly 0.57% in the top ten. These receptors' antigens are unknown. Sequencing input: blood. Receptors were obtained from a girl between 5 and 17 years old with multiple sclerosis.

The CDR3 sequence is CASSLEGTVNTEAFF. In nucleotides, the CDR3 is TGTGCCAGCAGCTTAGAGGGGACAGTTAACACTGAAGCTTTCTTT. The chain combines TRBV7-9 with TRBJ1-1; 7 nucleotides line up with TRBD1. This CDR3 contains 15 residues. V was pared by 1 base and J by 2 bases, with 4 bases of the junction left unmatched. Germline V gives CDR1 SEHNR, CDR2 FQNEAQ (reference sequence).

This clonotype has ten or more counts. J is TRBJ2-7 and V is TRBV10-3; D might be TRBD1 or TRBD2, each matching 5 bases. Germline CDR1 is ENHRY and CDR2 is SYGVKD. The CDR3 runs 15 residues. Trimming removed 2 bases at V and 4 bases at J, with 15 bases between. The CDR3 sequence is CAISEGLSEGYEQYF. The DNA for the CDR3 is TGTGCCATCAGTGAGGGACTTAGCGAGGGGTACGAGCAGTACTTC.

Only a few counts were recorded for this clonotype. The rearrangement joins TRBV5-1 to TRBJ1-2; D is uncertain. CDR1 and CDR2 from the germline V gene are SGHRS and YFSETQ. With 7 bases removed from V and 7 bases from J, the gap between germline ends came to 17 bases. CDR3 size: 13 residues. As DNA, the CDR3 is TGCGCCAGCCGCATAGATCGCTCGGTTGGCTACACCTTC. Its translation: CASRIDRSVGYTF.

This clonotype was seen only a few times. The genes are TRBV7-9 and TRBJ1-6, with TRBD1 matching over 9 bases. This CDR3 has 15 amino acids. CDR1 and CDR2 from the germline V gene are SEHNR and FQNEAQ (reference sequence). The V and J ends lost 5 bases and 9 bases, in that order; junction bases with no gene match: 8. CDR3 DNA: TGTGCCAGCAGCCCCCCGGGACAGGGCGCTTCACCCCTCCACTTT. This encodes CASSPPGQGASPLHF.

The genes are TRBV3-1 and TRBJ2-5; 7 nucleotides agree with TRBD1. V was pared by 4 bases and J by 5 bases, with 22 bases of the junction left unmatched. This CDR3 has 19 residues. Germline CDR1 reads LGHDT; CDR2 reads YNNKEL (reference sequence). The CDR3 reads CASSRKGITGAGSRETQYF. CDR3 DNA: TGTGCCAGCAGCCGGAAAGGGATAACAGGGGCCGGCTCCCGGGAGACCCAGTACTTC.

The chain combines TRBV20-1 with TRBJ2-3; 13 bases agree with TRBD2. Germline-derived CDR1 and CDR2 are DFQATT and SNEGSKA (reference sequence). The CDR3 has 17 residues. V lost 0 bases to trimming and J lost 2 bases; unmatched junction nucleotides: 5. CDR3 coding DNA: TGCAGTGCTAGAGACTCCGGGACTAGCGGGGACACAGATACGCAGTATTTT. Its protein is CSARDSGTSGDTDTQYF.

This chain joins TRBV3-1 and TRBJ2-3; 8 bases fit TRBD2. The CDR3 sequence is 16 residues long. Germline-derived CDR1 and CDR2 are LGHDT and YNNKEL (reference sequence). V was pared by 1 base and J by 7 bases, with 10 bases of the junction left unmatched. CDR3 in amino acids: CASSQAGLVGGYTQYF. The CDR3 DNA follows: TGTGCCAGCAGCCAAGCGGGACTAGTGGGGGGTTATACGCAGTATTTT.

Turning to this clonotype: A junction boundary mismatches the germline segment, possibly from a read error. J is TRBJ2-3 and V is TRBV7-2, with D tentatively TRBD2 (6 bases). The germline gives CDR1 SGHTA, CDR2 FQGNSA. The CDR3 extends over 15 amino acids. The CDR3 DNA reads TGTGTCAGCAGCTTGTCTCGCGGGGTCACAGATACGCAGTATTTT. Its protein is CVSSLSRGVTDTQYF.

This clonotype was seen only a few times. This chain connects TRBV7-8 to TRBJ2-7, with TRBD2 matching 9 bases. With 3 bases clipped from V and 0 bases from J, the junction kept 6 bases outside the gene matches. The CDR3 consists of 16 residues. Germline loops: CDR1 SGHVS, CDR2 FQNEAQ. CDR3 protein: CASSFPGLASSYEQYF. The CDR3 nucleotides are TGTGCCAGCAGCTTCCCAGGACTAGCGAGCTCCTACGAGCAGTACTTC.

The V call is TRBV20-1, the J call TRBJ2-1; 11 bases are a match to TRBD2. CDR1 and CDR2 from the germline V gene are DFQATT and SNEGSKA (reference sequence). The CDR3 totals 15 residues. V was pared by 4 bases and J by 0 bases, with 2 bases of the junction left unmatched. CDR3 amino acids: CSAIGLAGSYNEQFF. CDR3 DNA sequence: TGCAGTGCTATCGGACTAGCGGGCTCCTACAATGAGCAGTTCTTC.

This clonotype was seen a few times. This chain joins TRBV29-1 and TRBJ1-2, with 10 bases identical to TRBD1. Germline loops: CDR1 SQVTM, CDR2 ANQGSEA. This CDR3 is 14 amino acids long. The trim removed 6 bases at V and 4 bases at J, leaving 8 bases unmatched. The CDR3 DNA reads as TGCAGCGTCGTTCGACAGGGGGCGGGCTATGGCTACACCTTC. As protein: CSVVRQGAGYGYTF.

This clonotype was seen more than once but under ten times. The genes are TRBV5-1 and TRBJ2-6, with D possibly being TRBD1 or TRBD2 (7 bases each). Trimming stripped 3 bases from V and 0 bases from J, with 19 bases between. The CDR3 runs to 19 residues. The germline CDR1 and CDR2 sequences are SGHRS and YFSETQ. CDR3 sequence reads: CASSSQTGRGLSGANVLTF. In DNA, the CDR3 is TGCGCCAGCAGCTCCCAGACAGGGAGGGGGCTCTCTGGGGCCAACGTCCTGACTTTC.

CDR3 sequence (DNA): TGTGCCAGCAGCCTGGGGTCGAGGGGGACAGAGACCCAGTACTTC. It codes for CASSLGSRGTETQYF. The rearrangement joins TRBV11-2 to TRBJ2-5, with a tentative D call TRBD1 (6 bases). The CDR3 contains 15 residues. V lost 5 bases and J 4 bases, leaving 17 bases between the germline ends. Per the germline V gene, CDR1 is SGHAT and CDR2 is FQNNGV.

Remarks on this clonotype: Germline is not matched at one junction end, which may reflect a read error. The chain uses TRBV4-3 and TRBJ2-1, with D perhaps matching TRBD1 or TRBD2 (5 bases each). The CDR3 contains 17 residues. CDR1 and CDR2 from the germline V gene are LGHNA and YSLEER. The CDR3 DNA follows: TGCGCCAGCGGCCAAGATATTCGAGGGACCTACTACAATGAGCAGTTCTTC. Its translation is CASGQDIRGTYYNEQFF.

This clonotype came up a few times. The chain uses TRBV12-3 or TRBV12-4 and TRBJ2-7; D unclear. The CDR3 runs to 14 residues. V lost 6 bases and J 4 bases, leaving 16 bases between the germline ends. This chain's CDR3 is CASSHRLRRYEQYF. CDR3 coding DNA: TGTGCCAGCAGCCACCGACTCCGCCGTTACGAGCAGTACTTC.

The chain recombines TRBV19 with TRBJ1-5; a weak D match, TRBD1 (6 bases). Germline V gives CDR1 LNHDA, CDR2 SQIVND (reference sequence). This CDR3 has 15 residues. The V gene lost 4 bases and the J gene lost 3 bases, with 13 bases spanning the gap. The CDR3, as DNA: TGTGCCAGTAGTACGGACAGCGGGGTCAATCAGCCCCAGCATTTT. It specifies CASSTDSGVNQPQHF.

J is TRBJ1-1 and V is TRBV6-2 or TRBV6-3, with a weak D call TRBD1 (6 bases). The CDR3 length is 14 residues. CDR1 MNHEY and CDR2 SVGEGT come from the germline V gene. Trimming cost V 6 bases and J 7 bases, with 18 bases left between them. The CDR3, as DNA: TGTGCCAGCAGATTAAAAAGGGGGTCCGGTGAAGCTTTCTTT. Amino acid sequence: CASRLKRGSGEAFF.

Ten or more counts support this clonotype. The chain joins TRBV5-1 to TRBJ2-1, with 8 positions matching TRBD2. The V and J ends lost 2 bases and 0 bases, in that order; junction bases with no gene match: 7. This CDR3 contains 17 residues. CDR1 and CDR2 from the germline V gene are SGHRS and YFSETQ. CDR3 sequence: CASSFSGRGGSYNEQFF. DNA for the CDR3: TGCGCCAGCAGCTTCTCGGGTCGGGGGGGCTCCTACAATGAGCAGTTCTTC.

This clonotype came up a few times. This rearrangement joins TRBV12-3 or TRBV12-4 to TRBJ2-5; D is undetermined. V lost 11 bases, J lost 1 base, and 20 bases lay in between. The CDR3 consists of 15 residues. The chain's CDR3 is CACLAGVSSQETQYF. DNA of the CDR3: TGTGCCTGCCTGGCTGGTGTTTCTAGCCAAGAGACCCAGTACTTC.

The rearrangement uses TRBV11-2 and TRBJ2-7; 8 positions match TRBD2. J lost 6 bases, V lost 4 bases, and 8 bases had no gene match. The CDR3 is 14 residues long. CDR1 SGHAT and CDR2 FQNNGV come from the germline V gene. CDR3 loop: CASSSGLAAAEQYF. The CDR3 bases are TGTGCCAGCAGCTCAGGACTAGCCGCCGCCGAGCAGTACTTC.